This paragraph covers one TCR beta chain sequence. Original methodology: Reference gene primer amplification in the assay estimated nucleated cell counts. Assay: immunoSEQ multiplex PCR; the TCRdb copy retains only in-frame clones and omits some. V, J and clone size derive from that table, while D and trimming were established from the DNA sequence. Of about 45,000 clones detected, 83% appear once; the ten largest clones hold 8.2%. The data are from a study of blood T cell repertoires in COVID-19. The CDR3 loop spans 13 amino acids. Germline assignment: CDR1 MDHEN and CDR2 SYDVKM. Germline trimming cut 4 bases from V and 14 bases from J; bases unmatched to any gene: 8.

The source material was peripheral blood. The sequence came from a man older than 75 in a cohort sampled during active COVID-19. This chain uses TRBV28 with TRBJ1-6; 7 bases agree with TRBD1. CDR3 loop: CASSYTGAYALHF. CDR3 nucleotide sequence: TGTGCCAGCAGTTATACAGGGGCCTACGCCCTCCACTTT.